This T cell receptor beta chain is from a study of blood T cell repertoires in COVID-19. This CDR3 is 12 amino acids long. Germline CDR1 reads MNHEY; CDR2 reads SVGAGI. Trimming pared 6 bases from V and 6 bases from J, leaving 9 bases between. Produced via immunoSEQ multiplex PCR; TCRdb's table is partial and in-frame only. The sample carries about 120,000 clones, 70% to 85% recorded once. The receptor comes from a human donor with acute or convalescent COVID-19. The donor label of this sample is uncertain. V is TRBV6-5 and J is TRBJ2-1; perhaps TRBD1 as D (5 bases). Sequencing input: peripheral blood. In DNA form, the CDR3 reads TGTGCCAGCAGGCAGGGCCCCAATGAGCAGTTCTTC. Translating gives CASRQGPNEQFF.